A selection of T cell receptor beta chains follows, all from one sample in a study of shared clonotypes between healthy human individuals. TCRdb keeps only in-frame clones here, not all; method: immunoSEQ multiplex PCR. This table has about 2 million clones, roughly 94% appearing once. The sequenced sample consisted of naive CD4+ T cells sorted from blood. These receptors all stem from a young man in good health. CDR3s include the opening cysteine and the closing phenylalanine or tryptophan. The order of the fields is clone size, J gene, V gene, D gene, CDR3 DNA, CDR3 protein. A D gene is named only where the DNA matches it firmly. Clone size, where shown, is once, few, many, or a class for clones that have expanded.

size: NA; J: TRBJ2-1; V: TRBV7-2; D: NA; DNA: TGTGCCAGCAGCCCAGGTCAGGGTTACAATGAGCAGTTCTTC; CDR3: CASSPGQGYNEQFF
size: NA; J: TRBJ2-2; V: TRBV7-8; D: TRBD2; DNA: TGTGCCAGCAGCACTAGCGGGGTGGGCACCGGGGAGCTGTTTTTT; CDR3: CASSTSGVGTGELFF
size: NA; J: TRBJ2-1; V: TRBV29-1; D: NA; DNA: TGCAGCGTTCAGGGAGTAGGTGAGCAGTTCTTC; CDR3: CSVQGVGEQFF
size: NA; J: TRBJ1-6; V: TRBV19; D: NA; DNA: TGTGCCAGTAGTAGGGGGACGGTAGATAATTCACCCCTCCACTTT; CDR3: CASSRGTVDNSPLHF
size: NA; J: TRBJ2-1; V: TRBV14; D: TRBD2; DNA: TGTGCCAGCAGCCACCAAACTAGCGGGAGTCGCAATGAGCAGTTCTTC; CDR3: CASSHQTSGSRNEQFF
size: NA; J: TRBJ2-1; V: TRBV27; D: NA; DNA: TGTGCCAGCAGTTCTTACGCCCCGATGATTAACAATGAGCAGTTCTTC; CDR3: CASSSYAPMINNEQFF
size: NA; J: TRBJ2-3; V: TRBV20-1; D: NA; DNA: TGCAGTGCAAAGAAAGCAGATACGCAGTATTTT; CDR3: CSAKKADTQYF
size: NA; J: TRBJ2-7; V: TRBV11-2; D: NA; DNA: TGTGCCAGCAGCTTAGTTACGGGGGTTTCCTACGAGCAGTACTTC; CDR3: CASSLVTGVSYEQYF
size: once; J: TRBJ2-7; V: TRBV6-1; D: NA; DNA: TGTGCCAGCAGTGAAGCTGGGGCCACCTACGAGCAGTACTTC; CDR3: CASSEAGATYEQYF
size: NA; J: TRBJ2-7; V: TRBV9; D: NA; DNA: TGTGCCAGCAGCGTAGGGGGTTACCCGCAGTACTTC; CDR3: CASSVGGYPQYF
size: NA; J: TRBJ2-7; V: TRBV18; D: TRBD1; DNA: TGTGCCAGCTCACCAGGGAAGGACAGGGGCCACTTC; CDR3: CASSPGKDRGHF